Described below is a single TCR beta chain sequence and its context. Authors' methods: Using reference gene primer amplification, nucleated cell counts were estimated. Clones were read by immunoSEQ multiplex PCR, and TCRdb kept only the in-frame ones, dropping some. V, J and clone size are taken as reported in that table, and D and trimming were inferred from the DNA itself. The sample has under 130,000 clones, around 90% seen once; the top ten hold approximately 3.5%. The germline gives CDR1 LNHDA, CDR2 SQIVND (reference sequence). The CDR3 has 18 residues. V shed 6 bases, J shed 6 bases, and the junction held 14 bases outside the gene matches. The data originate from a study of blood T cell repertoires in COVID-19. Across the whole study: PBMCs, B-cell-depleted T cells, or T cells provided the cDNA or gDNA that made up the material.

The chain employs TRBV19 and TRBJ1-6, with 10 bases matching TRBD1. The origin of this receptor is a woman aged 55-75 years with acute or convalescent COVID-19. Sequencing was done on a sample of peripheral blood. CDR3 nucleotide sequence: TGTGCCAGTAGCCCAATAACTCGACAGGGGGCGCTTAATTCACCCCTCCACTTT. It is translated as CASSPITRQGALNSPLHF. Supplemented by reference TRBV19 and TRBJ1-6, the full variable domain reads DGGITQSPKYLFRKEGQNVTLSCEQNLNHDAMYWYRQDPGQGLRLIYYSQIVNDFQKGDIAEGYSVSREKKESFPLTVTSAQKNPTAFYLCASSPITRQGALNSPLHFGNGTRLTVT.